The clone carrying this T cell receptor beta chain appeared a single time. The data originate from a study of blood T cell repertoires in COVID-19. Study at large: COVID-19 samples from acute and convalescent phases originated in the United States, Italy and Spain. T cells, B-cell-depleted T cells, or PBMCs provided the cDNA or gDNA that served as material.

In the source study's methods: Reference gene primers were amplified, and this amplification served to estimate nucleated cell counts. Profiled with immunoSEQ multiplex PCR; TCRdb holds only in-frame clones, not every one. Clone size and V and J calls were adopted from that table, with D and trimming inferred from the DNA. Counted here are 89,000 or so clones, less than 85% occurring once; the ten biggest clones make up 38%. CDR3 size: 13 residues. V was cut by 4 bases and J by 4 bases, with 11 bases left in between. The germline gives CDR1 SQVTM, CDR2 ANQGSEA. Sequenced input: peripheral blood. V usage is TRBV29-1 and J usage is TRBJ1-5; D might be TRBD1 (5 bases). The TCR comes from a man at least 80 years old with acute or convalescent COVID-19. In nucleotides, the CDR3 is TGCAGCGTTGGGGGCCAAGGGAATCAGCCCCAGCATTTT. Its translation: CSVGGQGNQPQHF.